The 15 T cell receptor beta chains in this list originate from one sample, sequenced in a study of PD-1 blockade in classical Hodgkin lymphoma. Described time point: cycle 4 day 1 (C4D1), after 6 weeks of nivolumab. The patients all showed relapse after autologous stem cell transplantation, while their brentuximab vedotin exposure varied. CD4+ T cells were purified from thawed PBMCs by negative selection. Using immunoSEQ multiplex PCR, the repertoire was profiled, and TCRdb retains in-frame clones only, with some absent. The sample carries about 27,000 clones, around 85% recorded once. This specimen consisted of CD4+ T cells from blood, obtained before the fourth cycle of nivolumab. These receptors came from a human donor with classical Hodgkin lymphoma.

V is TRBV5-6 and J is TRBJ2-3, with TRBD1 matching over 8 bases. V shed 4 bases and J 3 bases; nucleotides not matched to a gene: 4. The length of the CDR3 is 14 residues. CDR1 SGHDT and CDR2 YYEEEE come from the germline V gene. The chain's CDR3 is CASSRDRRTDTQYF. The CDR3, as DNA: TGTGCCAGCAGCCGGGACAGGAGAACAGATACGCAGTATTTT. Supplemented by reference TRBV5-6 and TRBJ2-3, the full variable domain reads DAGVTQSPTHLIKTRGQQVTLRCSPKSGHDTVSWYQQALGQGPQFIFQYYEEEERQRGNFPDRFSGHQFPNYSSELNVNALLLGDSALYLCASSRDRRTDTQYFGPGTRLTVL.

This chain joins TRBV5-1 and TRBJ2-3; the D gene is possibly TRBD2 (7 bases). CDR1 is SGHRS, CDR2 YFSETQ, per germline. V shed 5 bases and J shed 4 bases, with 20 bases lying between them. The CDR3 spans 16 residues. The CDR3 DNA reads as TGCGCCAGCAGTTGGGGGCGGGAGACGGGTGCAGATACGCAGTATTTT. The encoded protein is CASSWGRETGADTQYF.

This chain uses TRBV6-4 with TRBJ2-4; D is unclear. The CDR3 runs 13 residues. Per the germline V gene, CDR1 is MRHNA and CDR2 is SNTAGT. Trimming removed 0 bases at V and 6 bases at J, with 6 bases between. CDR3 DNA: TGTGCCAGCAGTGACTCGCCAGGAAACATTCAGTACTTC. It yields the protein CASSDSPGNIQYF.

Here the CDR3 reads CASSNRTSRRGEQFF. CDR3 nucleotides: TGTGCCAGCAGCAACCGGACTAGTAGGCGCGGTGAGCAGTTCTTC. The chain employs TRBV7-2 and TRBJ2-1; 7 nucleotides agree with TRBD2. Germline V gives CDR1 SGHTA, CDR2 FQGNSA. V shed 5 bases and J 9 bases; nucleotides not matched to a gene: 13. The CDR3 runs 15 residues.

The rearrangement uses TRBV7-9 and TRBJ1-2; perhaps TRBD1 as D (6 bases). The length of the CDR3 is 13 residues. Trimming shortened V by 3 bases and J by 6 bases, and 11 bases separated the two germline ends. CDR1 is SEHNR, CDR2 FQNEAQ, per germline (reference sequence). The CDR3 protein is CASSFGGADGYTF. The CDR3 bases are TGTGCCAGCAGCTTCGGGGGGGCTGATGGCTACACCTTC. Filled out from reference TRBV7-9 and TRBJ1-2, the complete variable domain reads DTGVSQNPRHKITKRGQNVTFRCDPISEHNRLYWYRQTLGQGPEFLTYFQNEAQLEKSRLLSDRFSAERPKGSFSTLEIQRTEQGDSAMYLCASSFGGADGYTFGSGTRLTVV.

CDR3 residues: CASSEQNTGELFF. CDR3 sequence (DNA): TGCGCCAGCAGCGAACAGAACACCGGGGAGCTGTTTTTT. V is TRBV10-2 and J is TRBJ2-2, with D hard to call. The V end lost 6 bases, the J end lost 1 base, and 6 bases lay between the germline ends. This CDR3 spans 13 amino acids. Germline V lookup: CDR1 WSHSY, CDR2 SAAADI.

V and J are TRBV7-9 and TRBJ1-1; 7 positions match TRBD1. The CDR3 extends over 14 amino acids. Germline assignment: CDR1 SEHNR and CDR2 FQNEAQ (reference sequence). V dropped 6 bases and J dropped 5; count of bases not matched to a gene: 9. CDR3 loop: CASSNRGERTEAFF. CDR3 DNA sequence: TGTGCCAGCAGTAACAGGGGCGAGAGAACTGAAGCTTTCTTT.

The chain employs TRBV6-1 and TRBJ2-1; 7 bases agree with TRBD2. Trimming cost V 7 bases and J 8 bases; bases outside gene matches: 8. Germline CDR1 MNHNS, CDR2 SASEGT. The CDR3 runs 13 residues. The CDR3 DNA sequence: TGTGCCAGCACAGAAAGGGGAGGGTATGAGCAGTTCTTC. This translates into CASTERGGYEQFF.

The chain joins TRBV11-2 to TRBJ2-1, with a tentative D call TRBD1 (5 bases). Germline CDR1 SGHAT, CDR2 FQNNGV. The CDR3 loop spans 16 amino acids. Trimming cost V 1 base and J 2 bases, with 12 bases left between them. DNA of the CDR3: TGTGCCAGCAGCTTAGGATCAGGGTGGGCCTACAATGAGCAGTTCTTC. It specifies CASSLGSGWAYNEQFF.

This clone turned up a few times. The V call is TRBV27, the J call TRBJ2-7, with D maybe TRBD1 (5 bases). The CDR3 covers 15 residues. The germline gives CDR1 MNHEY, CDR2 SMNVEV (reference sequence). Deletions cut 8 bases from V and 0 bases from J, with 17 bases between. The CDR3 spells CASAEQGFRSYEQYF. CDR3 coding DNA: TGTGCCAGCGCAGAGCAGGGTTTTCGCTCCTACGAGCAGTACTTC.

The CDR3 reads CASSSASNEQFF. The DNA of the CDR3 is TGTGCCAGCAGCTCTGCTAGCAATGAGCAGTTCTTC. The chain uses TRBV7-9 and TRBJ2-1, with D hard to call. The V gene's germline CDR1 is SEHNR and CDR2 FQNEAQ (reference sequence). This CDR3 is 12 amino acids long. Trimming removed 4 bases from V and 6 bases from J, with 7 bases in between.

CDR3 in DNA: TGTGCCAGCAGTTTGACGCGGACCCACGAGCAGTACTTC. Protein sequence: CASSLTRTHEQYF. The rearrangement joins TRBV27 to TRBJ2-7; D is unresolved. The CDR3 consists of 13 residues. The V and J ends lost 3 bases and 5 bases respectively, with 11 bases between them. CDR1 is MNHEY, CDR2 SMNVEV, per germline (reference sequence).

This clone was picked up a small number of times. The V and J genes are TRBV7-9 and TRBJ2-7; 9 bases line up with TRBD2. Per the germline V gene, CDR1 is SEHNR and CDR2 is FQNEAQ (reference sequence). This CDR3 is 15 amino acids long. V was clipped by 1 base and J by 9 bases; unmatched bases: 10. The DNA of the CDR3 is TGTGCCAGCAGCTTAGGGGGGACTAGCAGCTTCGGGCAGTACTTC. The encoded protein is CASSLGGTSSFGQYF.

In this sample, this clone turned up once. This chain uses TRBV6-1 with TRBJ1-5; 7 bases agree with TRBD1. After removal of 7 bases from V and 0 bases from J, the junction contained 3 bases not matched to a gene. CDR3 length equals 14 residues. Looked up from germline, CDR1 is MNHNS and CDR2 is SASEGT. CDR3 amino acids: CASTNRGSNQPQHF. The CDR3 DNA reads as TGTGCCAGCACGAACAGGGGTAGCAATCAGCCCCAGCATTTT.

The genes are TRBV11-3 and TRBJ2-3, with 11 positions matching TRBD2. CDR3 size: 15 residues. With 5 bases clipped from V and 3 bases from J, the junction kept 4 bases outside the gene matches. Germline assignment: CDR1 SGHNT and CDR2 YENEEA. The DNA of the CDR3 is TGTGCCAGCAGCCTAGGGACTAGCGGAACAGATACGCAGTATTTT. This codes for CASSLGTSGTDTQYF. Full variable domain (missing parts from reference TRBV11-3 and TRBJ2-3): EAGVVQSPRYKIIEKKQPVAFWCNPISGHNTLYWYLQNLGQGPELLIRYENEEAVDDSQLPKDRFSAERLKGVDSTLKIQPAELGDSAVYLCASSLGTSGTDTQYFGPGTRLTVL.